The next 30 T cell receptor beta chains were all read from a single sample in a study of response to subunit inactivated influenza vaccine. MiXCR was run by TCRdb on the RT-PCR reads, yielding one entry per CDR3 protein. The table includes about 520,000 distinct CDR3 sequences, around 25% detected once. This sample comprised CD4+ T cells sorted from PBMCs, obtained 5 days after vaccination. The origin of the receptors is a man aged 50-60 years who received an inactivated influenza vaccine.

This clonotype came up a few times. This chain joins TRBV2 and TRBJ1-4; 7 bases fit TRBD1. This CDR3 contains 15 residues. V gave up 3 bases and J gave up 5 bases; unmatched junction bases: 6. The V gene's germline CDR1 is SNHLY and CDR2 FYNNEI. The CDR3: CASSEEQGMNEKLFF. In DNA form, the CDR3 reads TGTGCCAGCAGTGAGGAACAGGGGATGAATGAAAAACTGTTTTTT.

This clonotype was counted ten times or more. The genes are TRBV7-2 and TRBJ2-2; 10 nucleotides line up with TRBD1. Germline CDR1 reads SGHTA; CDR2 reads FQGNSA. This CDR3 is built from 15 residues. Trimming removed 4 bases from V and 2 bases from J; junction bases left unmatched: 1. The CDR3 protein is CASSWDRGNTGELFF. The DNA for the CDR3 is TGTGCCAGCAGCTGGGACAGGGGTAACACCGGGGAGCTGTTTTTT.

This sequence joins TRBV2 and TRBJ2-4, with D possibly TRBD1 on 5 matching bases. CDR3 length: 15 residues. V lost 8 bases and J 0 bases, leaving 14 bases between the germline ends. Germline loops: CDR1 SNHLY, CDR2 FYNNEI. CDR3 in DNA: TGTGCCAGCTCTGACAGTGAAATAGCCAAAAACATTCAGTACTTC. Protein product: CASSDSEIAKNIQYF.

This chain connects TRBV4-2 to TRBJ2-7; possibly TRBD1 for D (6 bases). V lost 0 bases to trimming and J lost 1 base, with 13 bases between them. In germline, CDR1 is LGHNA, CDR2 YNFKEQ. The CDR3 spans 16 residues. The CDR3 region is CASSQDFGTLSYEQYF. Here the CDR3 DNA reads TGTGCCAGCAGCCAAGATTTCGGGACATTGTCCTACGAGCAGTACTTC.

This clonotype was seen a few times. The V gene is TRBV28, the J gene TRBJ2-7; TRBD1 matches at 11 bases. The CDR3 sequence is 16 residues long. Losses at the gene ends were 5 bases for V and 3 bases for J; bases not matched to a gene: 9. CDR1 and CDR2 from the germline V gene are MDHEN and SYDVKM. The CDR3 sequence is CASSPWTGGELYEQYF. The CDR3 DNA sequence: TGTGCCAGCAGTCCCTGGACAGGGGGCGAACTCTACGAGCAGTACTTC.

This clonotype was detected only a few times. V usage is TRBV18 and J usage is TRBJ2-2, with D hard to call. V lost 3 bases and J 4 bases, leaving 9 bases between the germline ends. The CDR3 length is 14 residues. Germline CDR1 is KGHSH and CDR2 is LQKENI. In DNA form, the CDR3 reads TGTGCCAGCTCACCTAGGGAATCCACCGGGGAGCTGTTTTTT. Its translation is CASSPRESTGELFF.

There are a few counts of this clonotype. The chain links TRBV4-3 to TRBJ2-1; 9 bases line up with TRBD1. Per germline, CDR1 LGHNA and CDR2 YSLEER. The CDR3 extends over 15 amino acids. Germline trimming cut 1 base from V and 4 bases from J; bases unmatched to any gene: 2. CDR3 loop: CASSQGTGEYNEQFF. The CDR3 coding sequence is TGCGCCAGCAGCCAAGGGACAGGGGAGTACAATGAGCAGTTCTTC.

This chain uses TRBV9 with TRBJ2-1; D possibly corresponds to TRBD2 (5 bases). This CDR3 is 14 amino acids long. CDR1 is SGDLS and CDR2 is YYNGEE in the germline V gene. V was trimmed by 0 bases and J by 5 bases, leaving 9 bases between them. CDR3 region: CASSVGTSHNEQFF. CDR3 nucleotide sequence: TGTGCCAGCAGCGTAGGAACTAGTCACAATGAGCAGTTCTTC.

This clonotype was seen a few times. V and J are TRBV5-1 and TRBJ2-6; D possibly corresponds to TRBD1 (6 bases). Trimming left V 3 bases short and J 0 bases short, with 13 bases between. This CDR3 comprises 17 residues. Germline V lookup: CDR1 SGHRS, CDR2 YFSETQ. DNA of the CDR3: TGCGCCAGCAGCTGGGGACATCCCTCCTCTGGGGCCAACGTCCTGACTTTC. Its translation is CASSWGHPSSGANVLTF.

The V and J genes are TRBV19 and TRBJ1-5, with D maybe TRBD1 (6 bases). Per germline, CDR1 LNHDA and CDR2 SQIVND (reference sequence). Trimming cost V 7 bases and J 6 bases, with 13 bases left between them. CDR3 length: 13 residues. CDR3 residues: CASTSRQAQPQHF. The CDR3 nucleotides read TGTGCCAGTACCAGCCGACAGGCTCAGCCCCAGCATTTT.

This clonotype was seen more than once but under ten times. The rearrangement uses TRBV24-1 and TRBJ1-2; D is uncertain. CDR1 and CDR2 from the germline V gene are KGHDR and SFDVKD. The CDR3 runs 14 residues. V was cut by 0 bases and J by 8 bases, with 12 bases left in between. The CDR3 sequence: CATSDLRRAYGYTF. The CDR3 coding sequence is TGTGCCACCAGTGATTTGCGAAGGGCGTACGGCTACACCTTC.

This chain joins TRBV5-1 and TRBJ2-2; TRBD2 is a possible D gene (5 bases). Germline CDR1 SGHRS, CDR2 YFSETQ. Trimming stripped 0 bases from V and 0 bases from J, with 9 bases between. The CDR3 is 16 residues long. The CDR3 DNA is TGCGCCAGCAGCTTGGAAGGGCGGGCGAACACCGGGGAGCTGTTTTTT. Protein sequence: CASSLEGRANTGELFF.

The chain has TRBV7-2 and TRBJ2-1, with 7 bases lining up with TRBD2. From germline, CDR1 is SGHTA and CDR2 FQGNSA. The CDR3 consists of 17 residues. Losses at the gene ends were 1 base for V and 0 bases for J; bases not matched to a gene: 6. This CDR3 is CASSLGSGPSSYNEQFF. Here the CDR3 DNA reads TGTGCCAGCAGCTTAGGTAGCGGGCCGAGCTCCTACAATGAGCAGTTCTTC.

The J gene is TRBJ2-2, the V gene TRBV19; maybe TRBD2 (5 bases). Germline V gene data show CDR1 as LNHDA and CDR2 as SQIVND (reference sequence). Trimming stripped 5 bases from V and 0 bases from J, with 13 bases between. The CDR3 is made up of 16 amino acids. The CDR3 is CASSEAGTPNTGELFF. CDR3 DNA sequence: TGTGCCAGTAGTGAGGCGGGCACCCCGAACACCGGGGAGCTGTTTTTT.

The CDR3 region has the DNA TGTGCCAGCAGCTCGGACAGTATCCCATTCACAGATACGCAGTATTTT. Its translation is CASSSDSIPFTDTQYF. The gene calls are TRBV5-4 and TRBJ2-3, with a weak D call TRBD1 (6 bases). The CDR3 is 16 amino acids. CDR1 and CDR2 from the germline V gene are SGHNT and YYREEE (reference sequence). Trimming removed 3 bases from V and 2 bases from J, with 16 bases in between.

The chain is built from TRBV15 and TRBJ2-2; no clear D gene. Trimming left V 3 bases short and J 1 base short, with 9 bases between. There are 15 residues in the CDR3. The germline V gene has CDR1 LNHNV and CDR2 YYDKDF (reference sequence). The CDR3 sequence: CATSSPRKNTGELFF. The CDR3 DNA is TGTGCCACCAGCAGCCCCCGCAAGAACACCGGGGAGCTGTTTTTT.

This clonotype has a count of ten or more. This CDR3 is CASSPKDRVNSPLHF. In DNA, the CDR3 is TGTGCCAGCAGCCCCAAGGACAGGGTTAATTCACCCCTCCACTTT. The chain couples TRBV5-6 to TRBJ1-6; 8 bases align to TRBD1. Germline values: CDR1 SGHDT, CDR2 YYEEEE. The CDR3 sequence is 15 residues long. Trimming removed 4 bases from V and 6 bases from J; junction bases left unmatched: 6.

The CDR3 loop reads CASSSSPSGAAYNEQFF. In DNA form, the CDR3 reads TGTGCCAGCAGTTCGTCTCCTAGCGGGGCCGCCTACAATGAGCAGTTCTTC. The chain uses TRBV6-5 and TRBJ2-1, with 9 bases identical to TRBD2. This CDR3 spans 17 amino acids. V trimming: 4 bases; J trimming: 2 bases; junction bases outside the gene matches: 9. Germline CDR1 is MNHEY and CDR2 is SVGAGI.

The rearrangement uses TRBV10-2 and TRBJ2-5, with 10 bases identical to TRBD2. The junction had 8 bases not matched to a gene; V was cut back by 3 bases and J by 4 bases. The germline V gene encodes CDR1 WSHSY and CDR2 SAAADI. The CDR3 runs to 16 residues. The CDR3 loop reads CASSDIQRGGLETQYF. The CDR3, as DNA: TGCGCCAGCAGTGACATCCAGCGGGGGGGCTTAGAGACCCAGTACTTC.

The chain recombines TRBV12-2 with TRBJ1-3. TRBV12-2 is reported as a pseudogene. The CDR3 spans 15 residues. CDR3 sequence reads: CASRYQANSGNTIYF. The CDR3 nucleotides read TGTGCAAGTCGCTATCAAGCTAACTCTGGAAACACCATATATTTT.

This clonotype was counted between two and nine times. The chain combines TRBV20-1 with TRBJ2-1; D gene uncertain. Germline assignment: CDR1 DFQATT and CDR2 SNEGSKA (reference sequence). V gave up 6 bases and J gave up 7 bases, with 10 bases separating them. This CDR3 region has 11 residues. CDR3 amino acids: CSAGTPNEQFF. CDR3 DNA: TGCAGTGCAGGAACACCAAATGAGCAGTTCTTC.

This chain links TRBV18 with TRBJ1-1; D may be TRBD1 (5 bases). The V gene lost 2 bases and the J gene lost 0 bases, with 7 bases spanning the gap. Germline assignment: CDR1 KGHSH and CDR2 LQKENI. The CDR3 consists of 14 residues. CDR3 coding DNA: TGTGCCAGCTCACCATTGGACATGAACACTGAAGCTTTCTTT. Its protein is CASSPLDMNTEAFF.

J is TRBJ2-4 and V is TRBV5-1, with D possibly being TRBD1 (6 bases). V dropped 4 bases and J dropped 1 base, with 15 bases sitting between them. Germline loops: CDR1 SGHRS, CDR2 YFSETQ. The CDR3 is 16 residues long. The CDR3 loop reads CASSQGIGGAKNIQYF. The CDR3 coding sequence is TGCGCCAGCAGCCAGGGGATCGGCGGTGCCAAAAACATTCAGTACTTC.

This clonotype was detected only a few times. The gene calls are TRBV5-6 and TRBJ2-7; D is uncertain. CDR1 and CDR2 from the germline V gene are SGHDT and YYEEEE. CDR3 length: 13 residues. V shed 2 bases and J shed 1 base, with 7 bases lying between them. This CDR3 is CASSFGRSYEQYF. The CDR3 DNA is TGTGCCAGCAGCTTCGGTCGATCCTACGAGCAGTACTTC.

V usage is TRBV4-1 and J usage is TRBJ1-4; 10 bases fit TRBD1. Germline assignment: CDR1 MGHRA and CDR2 YSYEKL. This CDR3 has 16 amino acids. The trim removed 1 base at V and 8 bases at J, leaving 7 bases unmatched. The CDR3 sequence: CASSQGGTGAGEKLFF. CDR3 in DNA: TGCGCCAGCAGCCAAGGTGGGACAGGGGCAGGAGAAAAACTGTTTTTT.

The V call is TRBV5-4, the J call TRBJ2-7; 9 bases line up with TRBD1. The length of the CDR3 is 15 residues. Per germline, CDR1 SGHNT and CDR2 YYREEE (reference sequence). V gave up 4 bases and J gave up 4 bases; unmatched junction bases: 9. The DNA of the CDR3 is TGTGCCAGCAGCAGTCGACAGGGGGTGAATTACGAGCAGTACTTC. Translating gives CASSSRQGVNYEQYF.

For the CDR3, the DNA is TGCGCCAGCAGCTTGCTAGCGGGAGGGGTCACAGATACGCAGTATTTT. This encodes CASSLLAGGVTDTQYF. The rearrangement uses TRBV5-1 and TRBJ2-3; 12 bases align to TRBD2. Germline CDR1 reads SGHRS; CDR2 reads YFSETQ. The V and J ends lost 1 base and 2 bases, in that order; junction bases with no gene match: 2. There are 16 residues in the CDR3.

This rearrangement joins TRBV28 to TRBJ2-2; D ambiguous. Germline CDR1 is MDHEN and CDR2 is SYDVKM. CDR3 size: 15 residues. The germline V and J ends were trimmed by 3 bases and 1 base, with 9 bases remaining between them. The CDR3 loop reads CASSFRVLNTGELFF. In DNA, the CDR3 is TGTGCCAGCAGTTTTCGGGTCTTGAACACCGGGGAGCTGTTTTTT.

V and J are TRBV27 and TRBJ2-7; 7 nucleotides match TRBD2. The CDR3 covers 15 residues. V trimming: 3 bases; J trimming: 2 bases; junction bases outside the gene matches: 7. Germline assignment: CDR1 MNHEY and CDR2 SMNVEV (reference sequence). CDR3 region: CASSFSPLAAYEQYF. In DNA, the CDR3 is TGTGCCAGCAGTTTTTCCCCTCTAGCGGCCTACGAGCAGTACTTC.

This clonotype appeared a few times. This chain links TRBV5-4 with TRBJ2-5, with D possibly being TRBD2 (5 bases). Germline CDR1 and CDR2: SGHNT and YYREEE (reference sequence). The CDR3 is 13 amino acids. The V end lost 7 bases, the J end lost 2 bases, and 12 bases lay between the germline ends. The CDR3: CASGMDSQETQYF. CDR3 nucleotides: TGTGCCAGCGGGATGGACTCACAAGAGACCCAGTACTTC.